This TCR beta chain is drawn from a study of T cell repertoires in cytomegalovirus infection (dated by TCRdb to the late 2010s). Some background on the complete study: Peptide stimulations targeted recently identified HLA-C-restricted CMV epitopes, whose presentation resists viral immunomodulation, together with well-studied HLA-B-restricted epitopes. Because public TCR beta signatures pointed to carriage of CMV infection together with the matching HLA type, the HLA type of each donor mattered for the analysis. General findings and caveats noted by the study authors: In both this cohort and an independent roughly 330-donor cohort, the cumulative frequency of public TCR beta family members distinguished carriers of CMV infection plus the relevant HLA type. The ex vivo response was dominated by HLA-C-restricted CMV-specific TCR beta clonotypes, and the single most frequent clonotype in two of eight donors was supplied by these HLA-C-restricted clonotypes.

Sequencing instrument: Illumina HiSeq 1500. TCRdb reanalyzed the raw reads on its own, using fastp at Q25 for trimming and MiXCR for clone calling, and kept in-frame beta chains. Merged by CDR3 protein, the rows form single entries marked with the most common genes and DNA. This sample holds fewer than 350,000 distinct CDR3 sequences; 29% were observed only once. Together, the top ten hold 15% to 20% of the sample. From the germline V gene, CDR1 is SQVTM and CDR2 is ANQGSEA. Germline trimming amounts to 6 bases on V and 6 bases on J, with 10 as the count of junction bases outside the gene matches. The CDR3 spans 14 residues, from the cysteine through the phenylalanine. Of all the DNA, just the CDR3 is kept, 42 bases in frame from base 1. This clonotype has more than one count but fewer than ten. Its binding antigen is unknown. It has no much larger one-base neighbor in the sample; base qualities were not kept.

Explained via the paper, the treatment or condition label denotes: in vitro stimulation with specific CMV peptide epitopes to enrich CMV-specific T cells. The source was cultured PBMCs, collected from culture after CMV antigen stimulation. The chain uses TRBV29-1 and TRBJ2-1, with 8 bases in between that match TRBD1. This TCR was sampled from a human donor in good health (CMV status not recorded). Some clones in this sample may be carry-over from other donors' samples. This receptor carries the CDR3 CSVRVRTGGNEQFF. The DNA sequence is as follows: TGCAGCGTACGTGTAAGAACAGGGGGCAATGAGCAGTTCTTC.